This passage covers 25 T cell receptor beta chains from one sample sequenced in a study of T-cell reconstitution after alpha-beta-depleted transplantation in children. Unique molecular identifiers were incorporated when the TCRbeta library was constructed. From the PCR reads, TCRdb called clonotypes with MiXCR, one entry per CDR3 protein. The sample has fewer than 400,000 distinct CDR3 sequences, roughly 20% seen once. The starting material was PBMCs from the stem cell graft donor, obtained from the stem cell graft. These receptors were taken from a human donor who donated a stem cell graft to a child with acute myeloid leukemia.

The chain recombines TRBV28 with TRBJ2-3, with 11 bases lining up with TRBD2. Trimming at V came to 2 bases and at J to 6 bases, leaving 10 bases not matched to a gene. This CDR3 is 17 amino acids long. Germline V gives CDR1 MDHEN, CDR2 SYDVKM. CDR3 nucleotides: TGTGCCAGCAGTTTAAATGGTCCTAGCGGGAGGAAGGATACGCAGTATTTT. Translating gives CASSLNGPSGRKDTQYF.

V is TRBV7-4 and J is TRBJ2-7; no firm D call. The CDR3 covers 16 residues. The V end was cut by 5 bases, the J end by 0 bases, with 17 bases between. Germline V gene sequence: CDR1 SGHVT, CDR2 SQSDAQ. In nucleotides, the CDR3 is TGTGCCAGCAGCCCCCCCCTGGACGGAACCTCCTACGAGCAGTACTTC. This codes for CASSPPLDGTSYEQYF. Variable domain in full (rest from reference TRBV7-4 and TRBJ2-7): GAGVSQSPRYKVAKRGRDVALRCDSISGHVTLYWYRQTLGQGSEVLTYSQSDAQRDKSGRPSGRFSAERPERSVSTLKIQRTEQGDSAVYLCASSPPLDGTSYEQYFGPGTRLTVT.

This clonotype has more than one count but fewer than ten. The chain is built from TRBV12-3 or TRBV12-4 and TRBJ2-4; no definite D call. The CDR3 is 16 residues long. The germline V and J ends were trimmed by 5 bases and 0 bases, with 14 bases remaining between them. CDR3: CASSHQVPLAKNIQYF. CDR3 sequence (DNA): TGTGCCAGCAGTCATCAGGTTCCTCTAGCCAAAAACATTCAGTACTTC.

The chain couples TRBV7-9 to TRBJ2-1; D is perhaps TRBD2 (6 bases). The length of the CDR3 is 17 residues. Trimming cost V 2 bases and J 3 bases, with 17 bases left between them. Germline V lookup: CDR1 SEHNR, CDR2 FQNEAQ (reference sequence). DNA for the CDR3: TGTGCCAGCAGCTTAAATTTAGGACTACTTATCTACAATGAGCAGTTCTTC. Protein product: CASSLNLGLLIYNEQFF.

This clonotype showed up many times. V gene TRBV20-1 combines with J gene TRBJ2-5; 7 positions agree with TRBD2. This CDR3 is 12 amino acids long. Germline V lookup: CDR1 DFQATT, CDR2 SNEGSKA (reference sequence). The trim removed 5 bases at V and 5 bases at J, leaving 5 bases unmatched. CDR3 nucleotides: TGCAGTGCTGCCGGGGGGATGGAGACCCAGTACTTC. This gives the protein CSAAGGMETQYF.

This clonotype turned up a few times. J is TRBJ2-5 and V is TRBV20-1; D is perhaps TRBD1 or TRBD2 (7 bases each). The CDR3 totals 17 residues. Germline V lookup: CDR1 DFQATT, CDR2 SNEGSKA (reference sequence). Trimming left V 6 bases short and J 5 bases short, with 28 bases between. The CDR3 DNA sequence: TGCAGTGCAGGGGGCACCCGGTGGGCTCTGCGGGGGGAGACCCAGTACTTC. It specifies CSAGGTRWALRGETQYF.

This clonotype came up many times. This sequence joins TRBV20-1 and TRBJ2-5, with 7 bases identical to TRBD2. The V gene end was trimmed by 6 bases and the J gene end by 4 bases; junction bases not matched to a gene: 5. The CDR3 spans 12 residues. Per the germline V gene, CDR1 is DFQATT and CDR2 is SNEGSKA (reference sequence). CDR3 in amino acids: CSARDYGETQYF. The CDR3 nucleotides are TGCAGTGCACGGGACTACGGAGAGACCCAGTACTTC.

Many counts were recorded for this clonotype. The chain is built from TRBV7-9 and TRBJ1-1; a weak D match, TRBD1 (6 bases). This CDR3 spans 16 amino acids. Germline lookup yields CDR1 SEHNR and CDR2 FQNEAQ (reference sequence). V lost 1 base and J 0 bases, leaving 12 bases between the germline ends. CDR3: CASSLESPGVNTEAFF. The CDR3 DNA reads as TGTGCCAGCAGCTTAGAGAGTCCAGGGGTGAACACTGAAGCTTTCTTT.

J is TRBJ2-2 and V is TRBV6-1; D is possibly TRBD1 (5 bases). Germline assignment: CDR1 MNHNS and CDR2 SASEGT. The CDR3 has 16 amino acids. The germline V and J ends were trimmed by 2 bases and 7 bases, with 17 bases remaining between them. CDR3 amino acids: CASSERNFRGGGELFF. DNA for the CDR3: TGTGCCAGCAGTGAAAGGAACTTTAGGGGTGGCGGGGAGCTGTTTTTT.

The rearrangement joins TRBV27 to TRBJ2-2; TRBD1 agrees at 7 bases. This CDR3 is 14 amino acids long. The V and J ends lost 11 bases and 2 bases, in that order; junction bases with no gene match: 8. CDR1 is MNHEY and CDR2 is SMNVEV in the germline V gene (reference sequence). CDR3 bases: TGTGCCTCCTTACCAGGGGGTAACACCGGGGAGCTGTTTTTT. It yields the protein CASLPGGNTGELFF.

This clonotype came up many times. The genes are TRBV27 and TRBJ2-7, with 7 bases fitting TRBD2. Germline CDR1 is MNHEY and CDR2 is SMNVEV (reference sequence). The ends lost 5 bases at V and 3 bases at J; junction bases unmatched: 7. The CDR3 is 14 residues long. CDR3 nucleotide sequence: TGTGCCAGCAGTCTTAGAGCGGGAATCTACGAGCAGTACTTC. This sequence encodes CASSLRAGIYEQYF.

Many counts were recorded for this clonotype. This sequence joins TRBV27 and TRBJ2-2; possible D gene TRBD2, 5 bases. V was trimmed by 2 bases and J by 0 bases, leaving 19 bases between them. The germline V gene encodes CDR1 MNHEY and CDR2 SMNVEV (reference sequence). The CDR3 spans 19 residues. The CDR3 here is CASSLDGLVAGANTGELFF. CDR3 sequence (DNA): TGTGCCAGCAGTTTAGATGGACTTGTGGCGGGTGCGAACACCGGGGAGCTGTTTTTT.

This clonotype was counted between two and nine times. The rearrangement links TRBV12-3 or TRBV12-4 to TRBJ2-7; D could derive from TRBD1 or TRBD2 (6 bases each). Trimming cost V 3 bases and J 1 base, with 10 bases left between them. This CDR3 has 14 amino acids. The CDR3 region has the DNA TGTGCCAGCAGTTTTAGGGGGGAGTCCTACGAGCAGTACTTC. It encodes CASSFRGESYEQYF.

This clonotype was detected many times. One junction end disagrees with the germline gene, perhaps due to a read error. This chain joins TRBV20-1 and TRBJ2-7, with TRBD1 matching over 7 bases. Per germline, CDR1 DFQATT and CDR2 SNEGSKA (reference sequence). The CDR3 is 12 amino acids. In DNA form, the CDR3 reads TGCAATGCTAGACGGGACAGCTACGAGCAGTACTTC. Residues: CNARRDSYEQYF.

The CDR3 loop is CATSRDLGSGANVLTF. DNA of the CDR3: TGTGCCACCAGCAGAGATTTAGGGTCCGGGGCCAACGTCCTGACTTTC. The chain employs TRBV15 and TRBJ2-6, with D unclear. The V end was cut by 0 bases, the J end by 4 bases, with 10 bases between. CDR3 length: 16 residues. Germline values: CDR1 LNHNV, CDR2 YYDKDF (reference sequence).

This rearrangement joins TRBV5-1 to TRBJ2-7; tentative D call: TRBD2 (5 bases). The CDR3 contains 11 residues. Deletions cut 3 bases from V and 4 bases from J, with 5 bases between. The V gene's germline CDR1 is SGHRS and CDR2 YFSETQ. In DNA form, the CDR3 reads TGCGCCAGCAGCTGGGAGTACGAGCAGTACTTC. This translates into CASSWEYEQYF.

This clonotype was found many times. The genes are TRBV29-1 and TRBJ2-1; 8 bases agree with TRBD1. Looked up from germline, CDR1 is SQVTM and CDR2 is ANQGSEA. The V and J ends lost 2 bases and 7 bases, in that order; junction bases with no gene match: 1. This CDR3 has 12 amino acids. The CDR3 region is CSVENRGNEQFF. CDR3 nucleotides: TGCAGCGTTGAAAACAGGGGGAATGAGCAGTTCTTC.

V is TRBV11-2 and J is TRBJ2-2; maybe TRBD2 (5 bases). Trimming pared 0 bases from V and 5 bases from J, leaving 7 bases between. Germline CDR1 and CDR2: SGHAT and FQNNGV. The CDR3 loop spans 14 amino acids. CDR3 nucleotides: TGTGCCAGCAGCTTAGAGGACTTTACCGGGGAGCTGTTTTTT. Its translation is CASSLEDFTGELFF.

The chain links TRBV6-1 to TRBJ1-1; 9 nucleotides line up with TRBD1. Germline V gene data show CDR1 as MNHNS and CDR2 as SASEGT. CDR3 length: 16 residues. J was trimmed by 0 bases and V by 6 bases; bases with no gene match: 8. The CDR3 spells CASRRGTGNVNTEAFF. Written as DNA, the CDR3 is TGTGCCAGCAGGAGGGGGACAGGGAATGTGAACACTGAAGCTTTCTTT.

This clonotype has at least ten counts. The chain employs TRBV29-1 and TRBJ2-3; D gene uncertain. V dropped 5 bases and J dropped 4 bases, with 13 bases sitting between them. The CDR3 is 13 residues long. Germline CDR1 SQVTM, CDR2 ANQGSEA. CDR3 nucleotide sequence: TGCAGCGTTAACCTAGTCTTCGCAGATACGCAGTATTTT. Amino acids: CSVNLVFADTQYF.

The chain combines TRBV20-1 with TRBJ2-2; 11 nucleotides match TRBD2. The V segment lost 4 bases and the J segment 5 bases; nucleotides outside the gene matches: 6. There are 15 residues in the CDR3. The germline CDR1 and CDR2 sequences are DFQATT and SNEGSKA (reference sequence). CDR3 bases: TGCAGTGCTACACCTAGCGGGAGGATTACCGGGGAGCTGTTTTTT. As protein: CSATPSGRITGELFF.

The chain has TRBV30 and TRBJ2-1, with TRBD2 matching over 13 bases. Trimming removed 5 bases from V and 10 bases from J; junction bases left unmatched: 5. Germline V gives CDR1 GTSNPN, CDR2 SVGIG (reference sequence). CDR3 length: 13 residues. This CDR3 reads CAWGLAGVREQFF. The CDR3 DNA reads as TGTGCCTGGGGACTAGCGGGAGTAAGGGAGCAGTTCTTC. Filled out from reference TRBV30 and TRBJ2-1, the complete variable domain reads SQTIHQWPATLVQPVGSPLSLECTVEGTSNPNLYWYRQAAGRGLQLLFYSVGIGQISSEVPQNLSASRPQDRQFILSSKKLLLSDSGFYLCAWGLAGVREQFFGPGTRLTVL.

This rearrangement joins TRBV20-1 to TRBJ2-3; D remains unclear. The CDR3 runs 13 residues. Trimming removed 5 bases from V and 1 base from J, with 10 bases in between. In germline, CDR1 is DFQATT, CDR2 SNEGSKA (reference sequence). The CDR3 DNA reads TGCAGTGCTCCTGCTTCGGGCACAGATACGCAGTATTTT. Its translation is CSAPASGTDTQYF.

This clonotype was counted only a few times. The chain has TRBV15 and TRBJ2-7, with TRBD2 as a possible D gene (6 bases). In germline, CDR1 is LNHNV, CDR2 YYDKDF (reference sequence). The CDR3 extends over 15 amino acids. Trimming stripped 4 bases from V and 2 bases from J, with 15 bases between. CDR3 DNA: TGTGCCACCAGCATTGGGGTAGCGGAGGCCTACGAGCAGTACTTC. Its translation is CATSIGVAEAYEQYF.

The sample holds a few counts of this clonotype. The chain links TRBV27 to TRBJ1-6, with unresolved D. The V end lost 3 bases, the J end lost 5 bases, and 8 bases lay between the germline ends. Germline loops: CDR1 MNHEY, CDR2 SMNVEV (reference sequence). The CDR3 loop spans 14 amino acids. The CDR3, as DNA: TGTGCCAGCAGTTTTCGAGGCAATAATTCACCCCTCCACTTT. This translates into CASSFRGNNSPLHF.